The 7 T cell receptor beta chains in this list originate from one sample, sequenced in a study of shared clonotypes between healthy human individuals. Assay used: immunoSEQ multiplex PCR; TCRdb lists only in-frame clones, some missing. The sample lists some 650,000 clones, less than 98% occurring once. What was sequenced was naive CD4+ T cells sorted from blood. Regarding subset: CD45RA+ positively selected. The receptors stem from a woman in her 30s in good health.

The V and J genes are TRBV5-6 and TRBJ1-4; D unresolved. Germline V gene lookup returns CDR1 SGHDT and CDR2 YYEEEE. The CDR3 spans 15 residues. With 3 bases removed from V and 3 bases from J, the gap between germline ends came to 12 bases. The CDR3 DNA reads as TGTGCCAGCAGCTCACGGGTCGGATCTAATGAAAAACTGTTTTTT. Protein product: CASSSRVGSNEKLFF.

The gene calls are TRBV7-2 and TRBJ1-1; no clear D. This CDR3 spans 13 amino acids. CDR1 is SGHTA and CDR2 is FQGNSA in the germline V gene. V was pared by 3 bases and J by 1 base, with 6 bases between. For the CDR3, the DNA is TGTGCCAGCAGCTTTAGGAGGAACACTGAAGCTTTCTTT. Protein: CASSFRRNTEAFF.

V usage is TRBV2 and J usage is TRBJ1-5, with a possible D match to TRBD1 (6 bases). V was shortened by 4 bases and J by 5 bases, with 12 bases between the two germline ends. In germline, CDR1 is SNHLY, CDR2 FYNNEI. This CDR3 region has 14 residues. CDR3 nucleotides: TGTGCCAGCAGTGGACAGGACGGGGATCAGCCCCAGCATTTT. Its translation is CASSGQDGDQPQHF.

The V gene is TRBV6-5, the J gene TRBJ1-4, with a tentative D call TRBD1 (5 bases). V lost 6 bases to trimming and J lost 8 bases, with 13 bases between them. This CDR3 region has 13 residues. Germline values: CDR1 MNHEY, CDR2 SVGAGI. CDR3 protein: CASSQGPGEKLFF. The CDR3 nucleotides read TGTGCCAGCAGCCAGGGACCGGGAGAAAAACTGTTTTTT.

The rearrangement links TRBV27 to TRBJ2-2, with 11 bases identical to TRBD2. Germline V gene data show CDR1 as MNHEY and CDR2 as SMNVEV (reference sequence). The CDR3 runs to 17 residues. V lost 3 bases to trimming and J lost 4 bases; unmatched junction nucleotides: 7. CDR3 amino acids: CASSLRTGLAGTGELFF. In DNA, the CDR3 is TGTGCCAGCAGTTTGAGGACTGGACTAGCGGGCACCGGGGAGCTGTTTTTT.

The chain carries TRBV5-1 and TRBJ1-2, with 7 bases lining up with TRBD1. Germline CDR1 is SGHRS and CDR2 is YFSETQ. The ends lost 3 bases at V and 8 bases at J; junction bases unmatched: 7. This CDR3 is 13 amino acids long. CDR3 coding DNA: TGCGCCAGCAGCTCCTATGACAGGGAGGGCTACACCTTC. Its translation is CASSSYDREGYTF.

V and J are TRBV7-8 and TRBJ2-5, with TRBD2 identical over 13 bases. The tail of the sequence fits TRBJ2-7 better, so the J call may be wrong. Germline loops: CDR1 SGHVS, CDR2 FQNEAQ. The CDR3 totals 20 residues. The CDR3 loop reads CASSTRLAGGPNRASYEQYF. In DNA form, the CDR3 reads TGTGCCAGCAGCACAAGACTAGCGGGAGGCCCGAACCGGGCTTCTTACGAGCAGTACTTC.